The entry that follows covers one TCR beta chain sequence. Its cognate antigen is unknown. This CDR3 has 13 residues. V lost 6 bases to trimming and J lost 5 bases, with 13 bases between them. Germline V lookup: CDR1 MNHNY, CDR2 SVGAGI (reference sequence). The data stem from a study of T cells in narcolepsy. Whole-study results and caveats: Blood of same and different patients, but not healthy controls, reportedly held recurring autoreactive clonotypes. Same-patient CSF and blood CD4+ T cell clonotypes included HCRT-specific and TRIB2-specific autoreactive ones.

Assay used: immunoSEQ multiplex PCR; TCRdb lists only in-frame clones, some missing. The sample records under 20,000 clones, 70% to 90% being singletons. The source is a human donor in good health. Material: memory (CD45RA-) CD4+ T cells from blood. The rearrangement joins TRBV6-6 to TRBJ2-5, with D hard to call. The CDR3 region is CASRSIGLETQYF. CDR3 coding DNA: TGTGCCAGCAGGAGCATAGGGTTGGAGACCCAGTACTTC.